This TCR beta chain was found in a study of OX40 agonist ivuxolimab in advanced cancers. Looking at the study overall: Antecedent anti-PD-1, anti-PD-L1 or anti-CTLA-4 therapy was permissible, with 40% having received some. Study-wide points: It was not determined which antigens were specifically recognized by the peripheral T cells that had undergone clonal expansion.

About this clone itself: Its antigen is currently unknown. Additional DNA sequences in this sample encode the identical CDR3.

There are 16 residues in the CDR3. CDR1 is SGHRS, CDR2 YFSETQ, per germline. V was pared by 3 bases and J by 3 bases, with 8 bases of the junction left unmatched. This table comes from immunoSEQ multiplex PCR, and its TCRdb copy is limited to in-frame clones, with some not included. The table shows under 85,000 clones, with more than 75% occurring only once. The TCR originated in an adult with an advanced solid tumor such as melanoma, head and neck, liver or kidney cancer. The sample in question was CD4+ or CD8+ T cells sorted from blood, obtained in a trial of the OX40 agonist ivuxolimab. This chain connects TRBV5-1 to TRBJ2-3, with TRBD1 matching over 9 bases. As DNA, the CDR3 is TGCGCCAGCAGCTGGGGGACAGGGAGAGGGACAGATACGCAGTATTTT. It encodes CASSWGTGRGTDTQYF.